The TCR beta chain described here comes from a study of T cell responses to AZD1222 COVID-19 vaccine. Regarding the study as a whole: Epitopes outside B.1.351 and B.1.1.7 mutated regions reportedly drew nearly half of spike TCRs. Most donors were white British and more were female, and clonal diversity was possibly underestimated. Only a handful of AZD1222 recipients, several in all, had baseline seropositivity.

As regards this clone: Its antigen is still unknown.

Measured with immunoSEQ multiplex PCR; TCRdb has only the in-frame clones, and not every one. The sample lists 120,000 or so clones; 85% to 90% were seen once. Trimming stripped 4 bases from V and 4 bases from J, with 21 bases between. This CDR3 spans 18 amino acids. Looked up from germline, CDR1 is SGHRS and CDR2 is YFSETQ. This sequence was found in an adult in good health. The sample consisted of peripheral blood, taken on day 0 of MenACWY control vaccination. J is TRBJ1-6 and V is TRBV5-1; D remains ambiguous. CDR3 residues: CASSKGDHAKSYNSPLHF. CDR3 sequence (DNA): TGCGCCAGCAGCAAGGGAGACCACGCTAAAAGTTATAATTCACCCCTCCACTTT.